These 24 T cell receptor beta chains came from one sample sequenced in a study of CD8 T cells in Susac syndrome (dated by TCRdb to 2018 to 2020). Library creation used the immunoSEQ multiplex PCR assay. RNA was extracted with the RNeasy kit and 0.5 to 1 ug was reverse transcribed using random hexamers. TCRdb reanalyzed the raw reads on its own, using fastp at Q25 for trimming and MiXCR for clone calling, and kept in-frame beta chains. All rows with the same CDR3 protein become a single entry with the most common DNA and genes. This sample is represented by approximately 79,000 distinct CDR3 sequences; under 95% of them were singletons. Roughly 0.47% of the sample goes to the ten largest clones. Sequencing was done on a sample of CD8+ T cells from PBMCs. The source is a human donor with Susac syndrome.

J is TRBJ2-1 and V is TRBV7-9, with 8 bases identical to TRBD2. Germline V gene data show CDR1 as SEHNR and CDR2 as FQNEAQ (reference sequence). V shed 5 bases, J shed 9 bases, and the junction held 9 bases outside the gene matches. The CDR3 contains 14 residues. The CDR3 region is CASSRGLESSEQFF. In DNA form, the CDR3 reads TGTGCCAGCAGCCGGGGACTAGAGTCTAGTGAGCAGTTCTTC.

This chain uses TRBV2 with TRBJ2-5; D is perhaps TRBD2 (5 bases). The V end lost 7 bases, the J end lost 5 bases, and 11 bases lay between the germline ends. The CDR3 sequence is 12 residues long. CDR1 is SNHLY, CDR2 FYNNEI, per germline. The CDR3 sequence is CASKDRGETQYF. The DNA for the CDR3 is TGTGCCAGCAAGGATCGAGGGGAGACCCAGTACTTC. Full variable domain (remainder filled in from reference TRBV2 and TRBJ2-5): EPEVTQTPSHQVTQMGQEVILRCVPISNHLYFYWYRQILGQKVEFLVSFYNNEISEKSEIFDDQFSVERPDGSNFTLKIRSTKLEDSAMYFCASKDRGETQYFGPGTRLLVL.

The chain couples TRBV7-2 to TRBJ1-3; tentatively, D is TRBD1 (5 bases). The V end lost 1 base, the J end lost 0 bases, and 7 bases lay between the germline ends. The CDR3 covers 15 residues. Per germline, CDR1 SGHTA and CDR2 FQGNSA. The CDR3 DNA is TGTGCCAGCAGCTTAGGGGGGGGCTCTGGAAACACCATATATTTT. This translates into CASSLGGGSGNTIYF.

The chain is built from TRBV2 and TRBJ2-7, with D possibly called TRBD1 or TRBD2 (6 bases each). This CDR3 contains 12 residues. Germline values: CDR1 SNHLY, CDR2 FYNNEI. V dropped 7 bases and J dropped 3 bases, with 10 bases sitting between them. The CDR3 region has the DNA TGTGCCAGCAATGGGGGGCTCTACGAGCAGTACTTC. Amino acid sequence: CASNGGLYEQYF.

The genes are TRBV15 and TRBJ2-1; 12 positions agree with TRBD2. The CDR3 runs to 18 residues. The germline V gene has CDR1 LNHNV and CDR2 YYDKDF (reference sequence). V shed 3 bases, J shed 5 bases, and the junction held 11 bases outside the gene matches. CDR3 sequence reads: CATSSRFGLAGGNNEQFF. The CDR3 nucleotides are TGTGCCACCAGCAGTAGGTTCGGGCTAGCGGGAGGGAACAATGAGCAGTTCTTC. The entire variable domain, with the rest obtained from reference TRBV15 and TRBJ2-1, is as follows: DAMVIQNPRYQVTQFGKPVTLSCSQTLNHNVMYWYQQKSSQAPKLLFHYYDKDFNNEADTPDNFQSRRPNTSFCFLDIRSPGLGDTAMYLCATSSRFGLAGGNNEQFFGPGTRLTVL.

V and J are TRBV6-5 and TRBJ2-7; D is possibly TRBD2 (6 bases). Germline V CDR1 and CDR2: MNHEY, SVGAGI. The CDR3 runs 14 residues. V was cut by 6 bases and J by 5 bases, with 17 bases left in between. The CDR3, as DNA: TGTGCCAGCAGCGTTAGTGGGGGGAGGAACGAGCAGTACTTC. Encoded protein: CASSVSGGRNEQYF.

The gene calls are TRBV5-8 and TRBJ2-5; D tentatively reads TRBD1 or TRBD2 (5 bases each). V shed 5 bases and J shed 0 bases, with 17 bases lying between them. This CDR3 region has 16 residues. CDR1 SGHTS and CDR2 YDEGEE come from the germline V gene. CDR3 in DNA: TGTGCCAGCAGTTCCGGACGAGAGGGGTACCAAGAGACCCAGTACTTC. As protein: CASSSGREGYQETQYF.

J is TRBJ1-1 and V is TRBV19; D is unclear. Trimming shortened V by 2 bases and J by 1 base, and 5 bases separated the two germline ends. CDR3 size: 13 residues. The germline gives CDR1 LNHDA, CDR2 SQIVND (reference sequence). The CDR3 DNA reads TGTGCCAGTAGTATATATGGGAACACTGAAGCTTTCTTT. Translation: CASSIYGNTEAFF.

This clonotype was observed a few times. The rearrangement uses TRBV5-1 and TRBJ2-1; 7 bases line up with TRBD2. The CDR3 is 13 residues long. The junction had 5 bases not matched to a gene; V was cut back by 1 base and J by 10 bases. Germline CDR1 and CDR2: SGHRS and YFSETQ. CDR3 sequence: CASSLRREREQFF. Here the CDR3 DNA reads TGCGCCAGCAGCTTGAGGCGGGAGCGCGAGCAGTTCTTC.

This clonotype was recorded only once. V and J are TRBV20-1 and TRBJ1-2, with TRBD1 identical over 10 bases. CDR3 length: 13 amino acids. Germline V gene data show CDR1 as DFQATT and CDR2 as SNEGSKA (reference sequence). V shed 5 bases and J 8 bases; nucleotides not matched to a gene: 8. Here the CDR3 DNA reads TGCAGTGCTTCAGACAGGGGGCAGGAGGGCTACACCTTC. This codes for CSASDRGQEGYTF.

V usage is TRBV6-5 and J usage is TRBJ2-1, with D possibly being TRBD1 or TRBD2 (5 bases each). Trimming stripped 2 bases from V and 4 bases from J, with 9 bases between. The CDR3 length is 14 residues. The V gene's germline CDR1 is MNHEY and CDR2 SVGAGI. The CDR3 spells CASSYGAGYNEQFF. The CDR3 DNA sequence: TGTGCCAGCAGTTACGGGGCGGGTTACAATGAGCAGTTCTTC.

The CDR3 sequence: CASRKRETEAFF. The CDR3, as DNA: TGTGCCAGCAGAAAAAGGGAAACTGAAGCTTTCTTT. The chain couples TRBV12-3 or TRBV12-4 to TRBJ1-1; D ambiguous. This CDR3 region has 12 residues. The V and J ends lost 6 bases and 5 bases respectively, with 10 bases between them.

J is TRBJ2-5 and V is TRBV18, with 8 bases fitting TRBD2. This CDR3 comprises 13 residues. V shed 6 bases and J 5 bases; nucleotides not matched to a gene: 5. CDR1 and CDR2 from the germline V gene are KGHSH and LQKENI. CDR3 nucleotides: TGTGCCAGCTCCCCCCCTAGCGGGGAGACCCAGTACTTC. Its protein product is CASSPPSGETQYF.

The chain is built from TRBV30 and TRBJ2-2; 10 positions match TRBD2. CDR3 size: 17 residues. V gave up 1 base and J gave up 0 bases; unmatched junction bases: 5. CDR1 and CDR2 from the germline V gene are GTSNPN and SVGIG (reference sequence). Here the CDR3 reads CAWSGATSGPNTGELFF. CDR3 nucleotides: TGTGCCTGGAGTGGGGCGACTAGCGGGCCGAACACCGGGGAGCTGTTTTTT. Filled out from reference TRBV30 and TRBJ2-2, the complete variable domain reads SQTIHQWPATLVQPVGSPLSLECTVEGTSNPNLYWYRQAAGRGLQLLFYSVGIGQISSEVPQNLSASRPQDRQFILSSKKLLLSDSGFYLCAWSGATSGPNTGELFFGEGSRLTVL.

The gene calls are TRBV5-6 and TRBJ1-3; D unresolved. The V end lost 2 bases, the J end lost 2 bases, and 8 bases lay between the germline ends. In germline, CDR1 is SGHDT, CDR2 YYEEEE. The CDR3 covers 14 residues. The CDR3 loop reads CASSFGTAGNTIYF. The CDR3 nucleotides read TGTGCCAGCAGCTTCGGAACCGCTGGAAACACCATATATTTT. Full variable domain (outside the CDR3, taken from reference TRBV5-6 and TRBJ1-3): DAGVTQSPTHLIKTRGQQVTLRCSPKSGHDTVSWYQQALGQGPQFIFQYYEEEERQRGNFPDRFSGHQFPNYSSELNVNALLLGDSALYLCASSFGTAGNTIYFGEGSWLTVV.

This clonotype was seen once. J is TRBJ2-7 and V is TRBV28, with 14 nucleotides matching TRBD2. Looked up from germline, CDR1 is MDHEN and CDR2 is SYDVKM. Trimming cost V 5 bases and J 6 bases; bases outside gene matches: 9. CDR3 size: 16 residues. The CDR3 reads CASSPGTSGSHPEQYF. CDR3 sequence (DNA): TGTGCCAGCAGTCCCGGGACTAGCGGGAGCCACCCCGAGCAGTACTTC.

The chain has TRBV2 and TRBJ1-1, with no clear D. V lost 6 bases to trimming and J lost 10 bases, with 12 bases between them. This CDR3 spans 11 amino acids. CDR1 is SNHLY, CDR2 FYNNEI, per germline. CDR3 loop: CASRGKVGAFF. The CDR3 DNA is TGTGCCAGCAGGGGGAAGGTAGGAGCTTTCTTT. Drawing the rest from reference TRBV2 and TRBJ1-1, the complete variable domain is EPEVTQTPSHQVTQMGQEVILRCVPISNHLYFYWYRQILGQKVEFLVSFYNNEISEKSEIFDDQFSVERPDGSNFTLKIRSTKLEDSAMYFCASRGKVGAFFGQGTRLTVV.

Details on this clonotype: A junction boundary mismatches the germline segment, possibly from a read error. This chain connects TRBV30 to TRBJ1-2, with TRBD1 as a possible D gene (6 bases). Germline CDR1 is GTSNPN and CDR2 is SVGIG (reference sequence). This CDR3 is 13 amino acids long. CDR3 region: CAWGVSGAGGYTF. The CDR3 nucleotides read TGTGCCTGGGGTGTGTCGGGGGCGGGGGGCTACACCTTC.

The chain uses TRBV5-8 and TRBJ1-1; 9 bases agree with TRBD1. V lost 2 bases, J lost 4 bases, and 12 bases stayed unmatched. This CDR3 is 17 amino acids long. CDR1 is SGHTS, CDR2 YDEGEE, per germline. The CDR3 DNA follows: TGTGCCAGCAGCTTTGGTGGGACAGGGCTGTTGGGCACTGAAGCTTTCTTT. Translation gives CASSFGGTGLLGTEAFF.

The chain employs TRBV27 and TRBJ1-2, with TRBD1 as a possible D gene (6 bases). This CDR3 region has 13 residues. Germline V lookup: CDR1 MNHEY, CDR2 SMNVEV (reference sequence). With 8 bases removed from V and 8 bases from J, the gap between germline ends came to 18 bases. CDR3 sequence reads: CASSISEGGGYTF. The CDR3 bases are TGTGCCAGCTCCATCTCCGAGGGGGGCGGCTACACCTTC.

The chain employs TRBV7-9 and TRBJ1-1; weak D call: TRBD1 (6 bases). Germline V gives CDR1 SEHNR, CDR2 FQNEAQ (reference sequence). CDR3 length: 15 residues. Trimming shortened V by 1 base and J by 7 bases, and 16 bases separated the two germline ends. The CDR3, as DNA: TGTGCCAGCAGCTTAGTTGCTGGGGGCAGGGTTGAAGCTTTCTTT. Protein sequence: CASSLVAGGRVEAFF.

Points on this clonotype: Relative to the germline gene, one junction end is altered; a read error may explain this. The chain recombines TRBV15 with TRBJ1-5; 11 bases fit TRBD1. The CDR3 runs 16 residues. In germline, CDR1 is LNHNV, CDR2 YYDKDF (reference sequence). The CDR3 reads CATSSGQGASNRPQHF. The CDR3 DNA reads TGTGCCACCAGCAGCGGACAGGGGGCGAGCAATCGGCCCCAGCATTTT.

This rearrangement joins TRBV29-1 to TRBJ2-7; D uncertain. Germline V CDR1 and CDR2: SQVTM, ANQGSEA. The CDR3 is 11 amino acids. With 3 bases removed from V and 4 bases from J, the gap between germline ends came to 7 bases. The DNA for the CDR3 is TGCAGCGTTGAGGGCCCGTACGAGCAGTACTTC. This codes for CSVEGPYEQYF.

The chain combines TRBV20-1 with TRBJ2-7; the D gene is possibly TRBD2 (6 bases). The length of the CDR3 is 13 residues. The V end lost 5 bases, the J end lost 4 bases, and 15 bases lay between the germline ends. Germline lookup yields CDR1 DFQATT and CDR2 SNEGSKA (reference sequence). CDR3 amino acids: CSAPHIAVYEQYF. In DNA, the CDR3 is TGCAGTGCTCCCCATATAGCGGTATACGAGCAGTACTTC.